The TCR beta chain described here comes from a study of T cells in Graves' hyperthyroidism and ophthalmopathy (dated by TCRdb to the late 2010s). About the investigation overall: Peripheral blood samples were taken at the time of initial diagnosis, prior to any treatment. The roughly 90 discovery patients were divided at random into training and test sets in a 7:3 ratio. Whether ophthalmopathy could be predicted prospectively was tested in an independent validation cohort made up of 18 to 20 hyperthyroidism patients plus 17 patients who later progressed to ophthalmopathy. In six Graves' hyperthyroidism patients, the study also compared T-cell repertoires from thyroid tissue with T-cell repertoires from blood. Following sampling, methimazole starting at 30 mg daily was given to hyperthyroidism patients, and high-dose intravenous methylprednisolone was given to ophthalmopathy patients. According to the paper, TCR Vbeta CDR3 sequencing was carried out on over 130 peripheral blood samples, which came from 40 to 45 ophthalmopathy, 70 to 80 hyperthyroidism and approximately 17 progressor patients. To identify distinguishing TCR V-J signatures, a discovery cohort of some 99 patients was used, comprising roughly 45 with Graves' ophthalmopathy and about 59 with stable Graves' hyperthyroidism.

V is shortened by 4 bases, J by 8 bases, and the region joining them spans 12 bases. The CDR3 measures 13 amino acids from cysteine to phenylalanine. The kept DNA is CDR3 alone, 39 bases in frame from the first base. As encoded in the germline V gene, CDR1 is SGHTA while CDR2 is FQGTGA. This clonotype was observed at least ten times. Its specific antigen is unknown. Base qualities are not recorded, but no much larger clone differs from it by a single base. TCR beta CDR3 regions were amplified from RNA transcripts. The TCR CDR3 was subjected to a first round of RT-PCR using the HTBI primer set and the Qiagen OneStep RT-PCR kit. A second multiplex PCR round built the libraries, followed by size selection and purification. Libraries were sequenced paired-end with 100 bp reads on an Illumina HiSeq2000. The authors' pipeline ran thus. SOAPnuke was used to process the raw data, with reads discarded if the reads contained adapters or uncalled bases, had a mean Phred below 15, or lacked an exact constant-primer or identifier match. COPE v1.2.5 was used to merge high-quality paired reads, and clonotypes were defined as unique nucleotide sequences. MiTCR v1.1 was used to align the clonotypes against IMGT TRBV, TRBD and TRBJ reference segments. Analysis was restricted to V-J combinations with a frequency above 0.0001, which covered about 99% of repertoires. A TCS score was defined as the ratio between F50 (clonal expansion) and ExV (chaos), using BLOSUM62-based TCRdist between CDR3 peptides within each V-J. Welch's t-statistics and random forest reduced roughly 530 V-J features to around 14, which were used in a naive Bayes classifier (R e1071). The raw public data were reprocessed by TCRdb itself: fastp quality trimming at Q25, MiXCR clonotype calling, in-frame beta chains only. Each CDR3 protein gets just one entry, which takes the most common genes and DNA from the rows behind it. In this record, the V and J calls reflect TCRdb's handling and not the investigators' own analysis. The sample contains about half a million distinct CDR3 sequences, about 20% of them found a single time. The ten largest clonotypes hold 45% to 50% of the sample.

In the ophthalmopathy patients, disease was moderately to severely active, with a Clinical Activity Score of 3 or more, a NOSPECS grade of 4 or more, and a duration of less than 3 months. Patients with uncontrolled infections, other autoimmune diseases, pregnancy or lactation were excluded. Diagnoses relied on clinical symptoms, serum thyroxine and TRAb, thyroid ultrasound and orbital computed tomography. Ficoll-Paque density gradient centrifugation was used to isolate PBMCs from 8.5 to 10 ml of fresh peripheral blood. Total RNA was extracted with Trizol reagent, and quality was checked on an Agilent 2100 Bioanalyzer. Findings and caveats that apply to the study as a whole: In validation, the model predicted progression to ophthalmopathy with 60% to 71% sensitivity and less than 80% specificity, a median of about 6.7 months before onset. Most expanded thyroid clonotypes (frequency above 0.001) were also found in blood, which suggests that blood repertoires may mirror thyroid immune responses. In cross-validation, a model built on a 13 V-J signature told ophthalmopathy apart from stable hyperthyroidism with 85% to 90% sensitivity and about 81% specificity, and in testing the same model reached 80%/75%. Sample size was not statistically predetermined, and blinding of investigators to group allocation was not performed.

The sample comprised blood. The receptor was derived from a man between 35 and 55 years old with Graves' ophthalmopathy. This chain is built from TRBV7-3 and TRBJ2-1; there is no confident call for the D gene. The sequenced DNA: TGTGCCAGCAGCTCGTCGGCGACGGATGAGCAGTTCTTC. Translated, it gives CASSSSATDEQFF. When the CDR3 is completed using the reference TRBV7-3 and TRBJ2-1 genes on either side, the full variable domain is GAGVSQTPSNKVTEKGKYVELRCDPISGHTALYWYRQSLGQGPEFLIYFQGTGAADDSGLPNDRFFAVRPEGSVSTLKIQRTERGDSAVYLCASSSSATDEQFFGPGTRLTVL.